Listed here are 8 T cell receptor beta chains from one sample, sequenced in a study of control samples from healthy donors and cancer patients. Repertoires were generated with immunoSEQ multiplex PCR, while TCRdb's copy carries only in-frame clones and drops some. The sample has roughly 200,000 clones, approximately 92% seen once; the top ten hold around 1.6%. The sequenced material came from blood. All receptors come from a man in his late teens or twenties in good health.

V is TRBV25-1 and J is TRBJ1-1, with 7 bases matching TRBD1. CDR3 size: 15 residues. The germline gives CDR1 MGHDK, CDR2 SYGVNS. J lost 4 bases, V lost 3 bases, and 8 bases had no gene match. CDR3 in DNA: TGTGCCAGCAGTGATCCACAGACAGGGCTCACTGAAGCTTTCTTT. This encodes CASSDPQTGLTEAFF.

V gene TRBV5-1 combines with J gene TRBJ2-3; a possible D gene is TRBD1 (5 bases). The CDR3 loop spans 15 amino acids. The germline V gene encodes CDR1 SGHRS and CDR2 YFSETQ. The germline V and J ends were trimmed by 5 bases and 1 base, with 14 bases remaining between them. The CDR3 spells CASRRGGFGTDTQYF. As DNA, the CDR3 is TGCGCCAGCAGAAGGGGTGGGTTCGGCACAGATACGCAGTATTTT.

V is TRBV29-1 and J is TRBJ1-2, with D possibly matching TRBD1 (5 bases). Germline lookup yields CDR1 SQVTM and CDR2 ANQGSEA. CDR3 length equals 13 residues. V lost 0 bases and J lost 7, with 12 bases in between. DNA of the CDR3: TGCAGCGTTGAAGACAGGGAGTACGGTGGCTACACCTTC. This translates into CSVEDREYGGYTF. The whole variable domain, filled in from reference TRBV29-1 and TRBJ1-2, reads SAVISQKPSRDICQRGTSLTIQCQVDSQVTMMFWYRQQPGQSLTLIATANQGSEATYESGFVIDKFPISRPNLTFSTLTVSNMSPEDSSIYLCSVEDREYGGYTFGSGTRLTVV.

The rearrangement joins TRBV21-1 to TRBJ1-3; the table's D call of TRBD1 was not tested on the DNA. TRBV21-1 is shown as a pseudogene. The CDR3 loop spans 17 amino acids. The CDR3 region is CASSRSSDRNSGNTIYF. CDR3 bases: TGTGCCAGCAGCAGGTCCTCGGACAGGAACTCTGGAAACACCATATATTTT.

The rearrangement joins TRBV19 to TRBJ1-2, with D maybe TRBD1 (6 bases). CDR1 is LNHDA and CDR2 is SQIVND in the germline V gene (reference sequence). The ends were cut back, 1 base at V and 8 bases at J, with 8 bases in the middle. The CDR3 covers 12 residues. CDR3 loop: CASSIGGGGYTF. DNA for the CDR3: TGTGCCAGTAGTATAGGTGGGGGCGGCTACACCTTC.

As DNA, the CDR3 is TGTGCCAGCAGCTTCGGGACACAAACTGAAGCTTTCTTT. Its translation is CASSFGTQTEAFF. The gene calls are TRBV12-3 or TRBV12-4 and TRBJ1-1; tentative D call: TRBD1 (6 bases). V gave up 6 bases and J gave up 5 bases, with 13 bases separating them. The CDR3 length is 13 residues.

The rearrangement uses TRBV2 and TRBJ2-5; D possibly corresponds to TRBD2 (7 bases). The germline V gene has CDR1 SNHLY and CDR2 FYNNEI. This CDR3 has 14 amino acids. The V end lost 4 bases, the J end lost 5 bases, and 14 bases lay between the germline ends. The chain's CDR3 is CASSVGGGWETQYF. The CDR3 DNA reads TGTGCCAGCAGTGTGGGAGGGGGTTGGGAGACCCAGTACTTC.

Concerning this clone itself: Other DNA sequences within the sample encode an identical CDR3. V and J are TRBV18 and TRBJ1-2, with 7 bases that match TRBD1. J gave up 2 bases and V 3 bases, and 0 bases lay outside the gene matches. The germline V gene encodes CDR1 KGHSH and CDR2 LQKENI. The length of the CDR3 is 13 residues. CDR3 region: CASSPGQNYGYTF. In nucleotides, the CDR3 is TGTGCCAGCTCACCGGGACAGAACTATGGCTACACCTTC.